A selection of T cell receptor beta chains follows, all from one sample in a study of regulatory T cells in long-lasting Graves disease. Each CDR3 protein gets one entry after TCRdb re-called the multiplex PCR reads with MiXCR. The data contain over 400,000 distinct CDR3 sequences, 12% to 15% of them singletons. The sample was also linked to a second study, of T cells in Graves' hyperthyroidism and ophthalmopathy.

The input for sequencing was peripheral blood mononuclear cells (PBMCs), taken at new diagnosis, from a patient treated with antithyroid drugs. These receptors were collected from a woman aged 45 to 65 with Graves disease. CDR3s include the opening cysteine and the closing phenylalanine or tryptophan. The D gene is left open where the match is weak. Where a row states a size, it is once, few, many or the class of an expanded clone; other rows omit it.

d_call | j_call | v_call | clone_size | cdr3_nt | cdr3_aa
NA | TRBJ2-7 | TRBV27 | NA | TGTGCCAGCAGCTCTCGACCTTTTGGCGAGCAGTACTTC | CASSSRPFGEQYF
TRBD1 | TRBJ2-5 | TRBV29-1 | many | TGCAGCGTTGAAGCTTGGGACAGCCAAGAGACCCAGTACTTC | CSVEAWDSQETQYF
NA | TRBJ2-5 | TRBV6-1 | NA | TGTGCCAGCAGTGACTGGGCGGGATCCGGGGAGACCCAGTACTTC | CASSDWAGSGETQYF
NA | TRBJ1-5 | TRBV20-1 | NA | TGCAGTGCTCTCCGGGATAGCAATCAGCCCCAGCATTTT | CSALRDSNQPQHF
TRBD2 | TRBJ2-1 | TRBV19 | few | TGTGCCAGTAGTACTAGCGGGAGGAACTACAATGAGCAGTTCTTC | CASSTSGRNYNEQFF
TRBD2 | TRBJ2-2 | TRBV20-1 | NA | TGCAGTGCACGACGGACTAGCGGGACGGCCGGGGAGCTGTTTTTT | CSARRTSGTAGELFF
NA | TRBJ2-2 | TRBV5-7 | few | TGTGCCAGCAGCTTGTTCGGCAGGGTAGCGACTACCGGGGAGCTGTTTTTT | CASSLFGRVATTGELFF
NA | TRBJ2-7 | TRBV25-1 | NA | TGTGCCAGCAGTGGCCCCGGGTGGCGCCCCTACGAGCAGTACTTC | CASSGPGWRPYEQYF
TRBD1 | TRBJ1-6 | TRBV28 | NA | TGTGCCAGCAGTTTCCGGGACAGGGGGTATCTCCCCATTTCACCCCTCCACTTT | CASSFRDRGYLPISPLHF
NA | TRBJ1-2 | TRBV29-1 | NA | TGCAGCGTTCCGGGACACAACTATGGCTACACCTTC | CSVPGHNYGYTF
NA | TRBJ1-1 | TRBV5-1 | many | TGCGCCAGCACCCCTCTTAATCCGGGGGTGAACACTGAAGCTTTCTTT | CASTPLNPGVNTEAFF
NA | TRBJ2-5 | TRBV5-1 | many | TGCGCCAGCACCACGGGACGGGTTGGAGAGACCCAGTACTTC | CASTTGRVGETQYF
NA | TRBJ2-1 | TRBV29-1 | many | TGCAGCGGTCGGACCTACAATGAGCAGTTCTTC | CSGRTYNEQFF
NA | TRBJ1-3 | TRBV2 | many | TGTGCCAGCAGTGACAGGGTCCCAGGAAACACCATATATTTT | CASSDRVPGNTIYF
NA | TRBJ1-5 | TRBV7-2 | many | TGTGCCAGCAGCTCAAGGGATAATAGCAATCAGCCCCAGCATTTT | CASSSRDNSNQPQHF
NA | TRBJ1-1 | TRBV7-9 | NA | TGTGCCAGCAGCCCGATGGGGGGCGACACTGAAGCTTTCTTT | CASSPMGGDTEAFF
TRBD1 | TRBJ2-4 | TRBV7-9 | NA | TGTGCCAGCAGCCAAGTCCGGACAGGGATCCTCCCCAAAAACATTCAGTACTTC | CASSQVRTGILPKNIQYF
TRBD1 | TRBJ2-1 | TRBV3-1 | many | TGTGCCAGCAGCTGGGGGACAGGGGCGACCTTCTCTGAGCAGTTCTTC | CASSWGTGATFSEQFF
NA | TRBJ2-2 | TRBV25-1 | NA | TGTGCCAGCAGTGAACTCTGGGGAAACACCGGGGAGCTGTTTTTT | CASSELWGNTGELFF
NA | TRBJ2-5 | TRBV5-1 | many | TGCGCCAGCAGCCCGGACATCCTACAAGAGACCCAGTACTTC | CASSPDILQETQYF
TRBD1 | TRBJ2-3 | TRBV24-1 | few | TGTGCCACCGTAGACAGGGATTCCACAGATACGCAGTATTTT | CATVDRDSTDTQYF
TRBD2 | TRBJ2-3 | TRBV9 | few | TGTGCCAGCAGCGCCACTAGCGGGGGAACCACAGATACGCAGTATTTT | CASSATSGGTTDTQYF
TRBD2 | TRBJ2-7 | TRBV27 | few | TGTGCCAGCAGAATGGAGGGAGGGCCATTAGTCTACGGCGAGCAGTACTTC | CASRMEGGPLVYGEQYF
NA | TRBJ1-5 | TRBV19 | NA | TGTGCCAGTAGTATAGTCGACAGCAACAATCAGCCCCAGCATTTT | CASSIVDSNNQPQHF
NA | TRBJ2-1 | TRBV12-3/TRBV12-4 | many | TGTGCCAGCAGACTCATGGGAGCTTCCTACAATGAGCAGTTCTTC | CASRLMGASYNEQFF
NA | TRBJ1-5 | TRBV29-1 | many | TGCAGCGTTAAACAGGAGAATCAGCCCCAGCATTTT | CSVKQENQPQHF
NA | TRBJ2-3 | TRBV4-2 | NA | TGTGCCAGCAGCCAAGAACGAGGGACTCTGCATACGCAGTATTTT | CASSQERGTLHTQYF
NA | TRBJ2-1 | TRBV18 | few | TGTGCCAGCTCACCACCGGGCCCCGGGGATGGGGAGCAGTTCTTC | CASSPPGPGDGEQFF
NA | TRBJ2-1 | TRBV4-1 | NA | TGCGCCAGCAGCCAAGATTGGGTTGAGCAGTTCTTC | CASSQDWVEQFF
TRBD2 | TRBJ2-1 | TRBV6-1 | NA | TGTGCCAGCAGTGAAACACTTAGCGGGCGACAGTTCTTC | CASSETLSGRQFF
NA | TRBJ2-7 | TRBV12-3/TRBV12-4 | many | TGTGCCAGCAGTTTGGGGGCAAGCTCCTACGAGCAGTACTTC | CASSLGASSYEQYF
NA | TRBJ2-2 | TRBV9 | NA | TGTGCCAGCAGCGTAACCAAGGAGGCGAACACCGGGGAGCTGTTTTTT | CASSVTKEANTGELFF
NA | TRBJ2-2 | TRBV28 | few | TGTGCCAGCAGTTTGGGACGGATCTCACCCAAGGCCGGGGAGCTGTTTTTT | CASSLGRISPKAGELFF
NA | TRBJ2-7 | TRBV4-1 | NA | TGCGCCAGCAGCCACGAGGGGCAGGGAGCCGAGCAGTACTTC | CASSHEGQGAEQYF
TRBD2 | TRBJ2-2 | TRBV2 | many | TGTGCCAGCAGGGCCCGCGGGAGGTTCGGGGAGCTGTTTTTT | CASRARGRFGELFF
NA | TRBJ2-2 | TRBV19 | many | TGTGCCAGTAGTCAGGGGAACACCGGGGAGCTGTTTTTT | CASSQGNTGELFF
NA | TRBJ2-3 | TRBV6-1 | NA | TGTGCCAGCAGGGGCAAAGCGCGGGAAGGCTGGGATACGCAGTATTTT | CASRGKAREGWDTQYF
TRBD1 | TRBJ1-1 | TRBV20-1 | NA | TGCAGTGCTAAGGGACAGGCCCATTCTAAGAACACTGAAGCTTTCTTT | CSAKGQAHSKNTEAFF
NA | TRBJ1-2 | TRBV5-1 | many | TGCGCCAGCAGCGAGGGGAGTCCGGGGGGCTACACCTTC | CASSEGSPGGYTF
NA | TRBJ1-6 | TRBV28 | once | TGTGCCAGCAGTTTGTTGGGGGAAAATTCACCCCTCCACTTT | CASSLLGENSPLHF
TRBD1 | TRBJ2-1 | TRBV5-5 | NA | TGTGCCAGCAGCATAGGGTTGGGACAGGATGAAAATTTC | CASSIGLGQDENF
NA | TRBJ2-3 | TRBV9 | NA | TGTGCCAGCAGCGTTGCCCCTTTAGCGGAAGGTACAGATACGCAGTATTTT | CASSVAPLAEGTDTQYF
NA | TRBJ2-3 | TRBV9 | NA | TGTGCCAGCAGCCCACACAGGGACGCAGATACGCAGTATTTT | CASSPHRDADTQYF
NA | TRBJ2-5 | TRBV3-1 | many | TGTGCCAGCAGCGCCCAAATACAAGAGACCCAGTACTTC | CASSAQIQETQYF
NA | TRBJ1-2 | TRBV5-1 | many | TGCGCCAGCAGCTTTCAAGGGGAGCATGGCTACACCTTC | CASSFQGEHGYTF
TRBD1 | TRBJ1-2 | TRBV6-4 | few | TGTGCCAGCAGTTACTCGACAGGGGGCAGTGGCTACACCTTC | CASSYSTGGSGYTF
TRBD1 | TRBJ1-4 | TRBV19 | NA | TGTGCCAGTAAACCGGGACAGGCTCGTGAAAAACTGTTTTTT | CASKPGQAREKLFF
TRBD2 | TRBJ2-2 | TRBV5-8 | NA | TGTGCCAGCAGCAGAAGGACTAGCGGGAGTATCGCCGGGGAGCTGTTTTTT | CASSRRTSGSIAGELFF